This TCR beta chain was identified in a study of blood T cell repertoires in COVID-19 (TCRdb year 2020). In terms of the full investigation: The collaborator samples originated in the United States, Italy and Spain and spanned the acute and convalescent phases of COVID-19. The samples were drawn from the first 160 participants of the ongoing ImmuneRACE study and from 1,200 or so subjects provided by 6 global collaborators. A freely available public database, intended as a resource for researchers studying the immune response to SARS-CoV-2, is where the repertoires were released. The prospective study material was composed of cDNA or gDNA derived from T cells, B-cell-depleted T cells, or PBMCs. Where HLA class I and class II types were available, the types were taken from metadata supplied by the sample provider, not from assay-based typing. Deeply sampled blood TCRbeta repertoires from subjects exposed to, actively infected with, or recovered from COVID-19 were included in the dataset. A de-identified subject ID, COVID-19 status, age in years and sex were almost always included in the sample metadata.

In the prospective study, participants were roughly 18 to 95 years old, resided in 24 geographic areas of the United States, and were enrolled through a virtual design. Cohort assignment in the prospective study relied on participant-reported clinical history from a screening survey and a study questionnaire. Recovered participants in ImmuneRACE Cohort 3 were defined by two consecutive negative NP/OP PCR tests, clearance by a healthcare professional, or resolution of symptoms. Mobile phlebotomists in the prospective study collected whole blood, serum and a nasopharyngeal or oropharyngeal swab from every participant. Prospective study participants could optionally give additional blood draws and questionnaires over an approximately two-month period. Before DNA extraction, prospective study blood samples were shipped either frozen or at room temperature. General study outcomes and caveats: Clinical and demographic metadata were provided uncurated, with the amount varying by source and participant.

The V end loses 5 bases and the J end loses 7 bases, and a stretch of 12 bases separates them. CDR1 and CDR2 are read off the germline V gene as MNHEY and SVGAGI. The CDR3 holds 12 amino acids from the cysteine to the phenylalanine. Just CDR3 DNA is preserved here, 36 bases in frame from base 1. TCRbeta CDR3 regions were amplified from genomic DNA by means of the immunoSEQ Assay, a bias-controlled multiplex PCR. Processing in the source paper ran as follows. The number of nucleated cells in each sample was estimated by amplification of reference gene primers within the assay. To quantify the absolute abundance of each unique TCRbeta CDR3 rearrangement, sequence reads were collapsed and filtered. For each sample, productive Simpson clonality was calculated as the square root of Simpson's diversity index across productive rearrangements. The table comes from immuneACCESS by way of TCRdb, which keeps in-frame sequences with V and J called. Part of the clones is missing from these tables; in studies checked, under half for an unresolved V gene and the rest for unknown reasons. For V, J and clone size, that table is used; D and trimming come from the DNA. Across this sample there are about 140,000 clones, with more than 75% seen only once. Roughly 10% of the sample is taken by the ten largest.

Notes on this clone: Its specific antigen is unknown. Base qualities are missing; no much larger clone stands one base away.

The source is a man aged 55 to 70 who had recovered from COVID-19. The specimen sequenced was PBMCs or T cells enriched from blood (not recorded which). The rearranged segments are TRBV6-5 and TRBJ2-7; the D gene assignment is ambiguous. The CDR3 is CASSTTTEEQYF. In nucleotides, the sequence is TGTGCCAGCAGTACTACTACTGAAGAGCAGTACTTC.